A single sample gave rise to the 8 T cell receptor beta chains below, sequenced in a study of blood T cell repertoires in COVID-19. The repertoire was sequenced with immunoSEQ multiplex PCR; TCRdb's copy has only in-frame clones and lacks some. In the table there are roughly 65,000 clones, 85% to 90% of which are singletons. Sequencing used peripheral blood. The receptors here all came from a man over 45 with acute or convalescent COVID-19.

The rearrangement links TRBV9 to TRBJ2-3, with TRBD1 as a possible D gene (5 bases). The CDR3 is 14 amino acids. The V gene lost 3 bases and the J gene lost 0 bases, with 8 bases spanning the gap. CDR1 and CDR2 (germline): SGDLS, YYNGEE. CDR3 loop: CASSGGHSTDTQYF. DNA of the CDR3: TGTGCCAGCAGCGGTGGACATAGCACAGATACGCAGTATTTT. Full variable domain (rest looked up from reference TRBV9 and TRBJ2-3): DSGVTQTPKHLITATGQRVTLRCSPRSGDLSVYWYQQSLDQGLQFLIQYYNGEERAKGNILERFSAQQFPDLHSELNLSSLELGDSALYFCASSGGHSTDTQYFGPGTRLTVL.

This clone has only a few counts. This rearrangement joins TRBV3-1 (or the pseudogene TRBV3-2) to TRBJ1-4; tentatively, D is TRBD1 (6 bases). The CDR3 consists of 14 residues. Trimming took off 4 bases at V and 6 bases at J, with 12 bases between the two ends. In germline, CDR1 is LGHDT, CDR2 YNNKEL (reference sequence). This CDR3 is CASSPTGSDEKLFF. The CDR3 region has the DNA TGTGCCAGCAGCCCTACAGGGAGTGATGAAAAACTGTTTTTT.

The CDR3 DNA follows: TGTGCCAGCAGCGTAGGGGACATAAACACTGAAGCTTTCTTT. Translated, it gives CASSVGDINTEAFF. V gene TRBV9 combines with J gene TRBJ1-1; tentatively, D is TRBD1 (6 bases). V was shortened by 0 bases and J by 2 bases, with 8 bases between the two germline ends. Germline-derived CDR1 and CDR2 are SGDLS and YYNGEE. This CDR3 spans 14 amino acids.

The chain couples TRBV28 to TRBJ1-6; D might be TRBD1 (5 bases). CDR1 is MDHEN, CDR2 SYDVKM, per germline. V was trimmed by 3 bases and J by 2 bases, leaving 17 bases between them. The CDR3 sequence is 18 residues long. This chain's CDR3 is CASSLAAAGTTYNSPLHF. CDR3 in DNA: TGTGCCAGCAGTTTGGCCGCGGCGGGGACCACCTATAATTCACCCCTCCACTTT. The full variable domain, completed using reference TRBV28 and TRBJ1-6, is DVKVTQSSRYLVKRTGEKVFLECVQDMDHENMFWYRQDPGLGLRLIYFSYDVKMKEKGDIPEGYSVSREKKERFSLILESASTNQTSMYLCASSLAAAGTTYNSPLHFGNGTRLTVT.

This clone has a handful of counts. The chain couples TRBV7-9 to TRBJ1-2; D not certain. The length of the CDR3 is 15 residues. The V and J ends lost 3 bases and 10 bases respectively, with 21 bases between them. Germline CDR1 reads SEHNR; CDR2 reads FQNEAQ (reference sequence). The CDR3 DNA reads TGTGCCAGCAGCTTTGACCACTACTACACTTTCGACTACACCTTC. It translates to CASSFDHYYTFDYTF.

This rearrangement joins TRBV6-5 to TRBJ2-1; the D gene is possibly TRBD1 (5 bases). This CDR3 is 13 amino acids long. Trimming shortened V by 8 bases and J by 4 bases, and 12 bases separated the two germline ends. From germline, CDR1 is MNHEY and CDR2 SVGAGI. The CDR3 region is CASYRIPYNEQFF. The CDR3 DNA sequence: TGTGCCAGCTACAGGATCCCTTACAATGAGCAGTTCTTC.

The rearrangement uses TRBV7-3 and TRBJ1-3, with unresolved D. In germline, CDR1 is SGHTA, CDR2 FQGTGA. V lost 5 bases and J 3 bases, leaving 8 bases between the germline ends. This CDR3 spans 13 amino acids. The CDR3 DNA is TGTGCCAGCAGCCCCGGCGGTGGAAACACCATATATTTT. Protein: CASSPGGGNTIYF.

V and J are TRBV6-5 and TRBJ1-2; D remains ambiguous. The CDR3 contains 15 residues. V was trimmed by 7 bases and J by 2 bases, leaving 17 bases between them. Looked up from germline, CDR1 is MNHEY and CDR2 is SVGAGI. Written as DNA, the CDR3 is TGTGCCAGCAATATAAACGGCGCTAGAAACTATGGCTACACCTTC. It encodes CASNINGARNYGYTF.